One and the same sample provided the 5 T cell receptor beta chains below, sequenced in a study of shared clonotypes between healthy human individuals. Naive CD8 populations comprised CD45RO-negative cells positively selected for CCR7, excluding terminally differentiated effector memory CD45RA+ cells. The table came from immunoSEQ multiplex PCR; TCRdb's copy has only in-frame clones and leaves some out. The data show about 2,200,000 clones, with roughly 91% seen just once and around 1.7% held by the top ten. The sample taken for sequencing was naive CD8+ T cells from PBMCs. The source is a man between 18 and 29 years old in good health. Some clones in this sample may be carry-over from other donors' samples.

The chain carries TRBV19 and TRBJ2-7; TRBD1 agrees at 7 bases. The germline V gene encodes CDR1 LNHDA and CDR2 SQIVND (reference sequence). The trim removed 9 bases at V and 2 bases at J, leaving 7 bases unmatched. This CDR3 is 13 amino acids long. CDR3 region: CASGGQETYEQYF. CDR3 DNA sequence: TGTGCCAGCGGAGGACAGGAGACCTACGAGCAGTACTTC.

The sample holds one count of this clone. This sequence joins TRBV29-1 and TRBJ2-1, with 12 bases identical to TRBD2. J gave up 1 base and V 1 base, and 2 bases lay outside the gene matches. CDR1 and CDR2 (germline): SQVTM, ANQGSEA. This CDR3 has 16 residues. The CDR3 region has the DNA TGCAGCGTTGAAGGGGGACTAGCGGGTTCCTACAATGAGCAGTTCTTC. Its protein is CSVEGGLAGSYNEQFF.

The chain uses TRBV7-5 and TRBJ1-3. TRBV7-5 is classified as a pseudogene. The CDR3 totals 17 residues. DNA of the CDR3: TGTGCCAGAAGCTACCCGGGGAGGTCGTGCTCTGGAAACACCATATATTTT. This encodes CARSYPGRSCSGNTIYF.

This clone was counted a single time. The chain is built from TRBV9 and TRBJ2-6; D may be TRBD2 (5 bases). Looked up from germline, CDR1 is SGDLS and CDR2 is YYNGEE. The CDR3 is 16 amino acids. Trimming left V 0 bases short and J 5 bases short, with 12 bases between. Here the CDR3 reads CASSVGGSSRANVLTF. The CDR3 DNA is TGTGCCAGCAGCGTAGGAGGGTCGTCTCGGGCCAACGTCCTGACTTTC.

The gene calls are TRBV28 and TRBJ1-5; unclear D gene. This CDR3 comprises 14 residues. Looked up from germline, CDR1 is MDHEN and CDR2 is SYDVKM. The V gene lost 5 bases and the J gene lost 7 bases, with 15 bases spanning the gap. The CDR3 sequence is CASSLQRARQPQHF. CDR3 bases: TGTGCCAGCAGTCTCCAGCGGGCCCGCCAGCCCCAGCATTTT.